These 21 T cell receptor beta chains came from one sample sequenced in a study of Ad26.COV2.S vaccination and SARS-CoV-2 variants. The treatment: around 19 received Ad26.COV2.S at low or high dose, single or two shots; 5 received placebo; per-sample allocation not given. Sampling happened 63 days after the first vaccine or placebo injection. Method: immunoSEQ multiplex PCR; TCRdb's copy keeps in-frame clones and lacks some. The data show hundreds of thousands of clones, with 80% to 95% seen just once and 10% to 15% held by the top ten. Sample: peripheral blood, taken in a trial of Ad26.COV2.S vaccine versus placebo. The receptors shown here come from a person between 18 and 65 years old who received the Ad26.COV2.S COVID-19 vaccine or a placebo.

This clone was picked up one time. The CDR3 loop reads CASSLALAGRDVSSYEQYF. The CDR3 DNA follows: TGTGCCAGCAGCTTGGCCTTAGCGGGGCGAGACGTTAGCTCCTACGAGCAGTACTTC. V is TRBV5-4 and J is TRBJ2-7, with 8 bases aligning to TRBD2. Looked up from germline, CDR1 is SGHNT and CDR2 is YYREEE (reference sequence). V was pared by 0 bases and J by 0 bases, with 14 bases of the junction left unmatched. The CDR3 length is 19 residues. Using reference TRBV5-4 and TRBJ2-7 for the parts outside the CDR3, the full variable domain is ETGVTQSPTHLIKTRGQQVTLRCSSQSGHNTVSWYQQALGQGPQFIFQYYREEENGRGNFPPRFSGLQFPNYSSELNVNALELDDSALYLCASSLALAGRDVSSYEQYFGPGTRLTVT.

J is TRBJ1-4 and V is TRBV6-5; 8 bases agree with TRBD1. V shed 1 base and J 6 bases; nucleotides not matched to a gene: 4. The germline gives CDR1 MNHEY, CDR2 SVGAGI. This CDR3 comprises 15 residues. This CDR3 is CASSYFGTGDEKLFF. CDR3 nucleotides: TGTGCCAGCAGTTACTTTGGGACAGGAGATGAAAAACTGTTTTTT.

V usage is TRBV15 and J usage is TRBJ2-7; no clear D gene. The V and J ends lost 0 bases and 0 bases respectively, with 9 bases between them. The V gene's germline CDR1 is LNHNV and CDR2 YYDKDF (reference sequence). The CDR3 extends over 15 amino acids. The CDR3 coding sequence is TGTGCCACCAGCAGAGATTCAGGCAGCTCCTACGAGCAGTACTTC. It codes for CATSRDSGSSYEQYF.

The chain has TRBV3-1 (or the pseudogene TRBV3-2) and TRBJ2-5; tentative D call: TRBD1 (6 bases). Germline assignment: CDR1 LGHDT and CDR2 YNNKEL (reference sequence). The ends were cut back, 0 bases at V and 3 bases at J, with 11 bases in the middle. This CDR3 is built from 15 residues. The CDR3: CASSQDYRAEETQYF. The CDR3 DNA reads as TGTGCCAGCAGCCAAGATTACAGGGCAGAAGAGACCCAGTACTTC.

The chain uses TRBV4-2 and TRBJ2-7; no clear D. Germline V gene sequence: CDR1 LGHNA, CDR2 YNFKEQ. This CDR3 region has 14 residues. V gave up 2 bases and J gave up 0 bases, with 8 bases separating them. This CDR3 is CASSQTVSSYEQYF. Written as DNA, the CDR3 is TGTGCCAGCAGCCAAACGGTTTCCTCCTACGAGCAGTACTTC.

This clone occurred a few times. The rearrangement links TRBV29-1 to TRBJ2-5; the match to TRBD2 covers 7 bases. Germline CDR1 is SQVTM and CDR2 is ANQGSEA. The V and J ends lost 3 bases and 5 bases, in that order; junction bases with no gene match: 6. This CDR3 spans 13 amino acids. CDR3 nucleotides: TGCAGCGTTGAGAGGCGGGAGAGGGAGACCCAGTACTTC. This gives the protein CSVERRERETQYF.

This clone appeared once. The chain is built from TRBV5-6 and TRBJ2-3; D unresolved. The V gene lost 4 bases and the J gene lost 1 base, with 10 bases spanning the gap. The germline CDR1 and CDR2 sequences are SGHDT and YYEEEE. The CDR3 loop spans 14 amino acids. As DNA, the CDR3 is TGTGCCAGCAGCCTAGATCCTCGCACAGATACGCAGTATTTT. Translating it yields CASSLDPRTDTQYF.

In DNA form, the CDR3 reads TGTGCCAGCAGCATTTCGGCGGGACGGACTGAAGCTTTCTTT. This gives the protein CASSISAGRTEAFF. The chain employs TRBV5-4 and TRBJ1-1, with D tentatively TRBD1 (5 bases). The germline V and J ends were trimmed by 4 bases and 5 bases, with 15 bases remaining between them. Germline CDR1 is SGHNT and CDR2 is YYREEE (reference sequence). The CDR3 has 14 amino acids.

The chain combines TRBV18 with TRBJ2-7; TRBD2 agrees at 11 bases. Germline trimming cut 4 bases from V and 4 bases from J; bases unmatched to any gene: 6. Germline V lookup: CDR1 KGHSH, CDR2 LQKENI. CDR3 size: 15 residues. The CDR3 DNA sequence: TGTGCCAGCTCACGAGGGACTAGCGGACAGTACGAGCAGTACTTC. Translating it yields CASSRGTSGQYEQYF. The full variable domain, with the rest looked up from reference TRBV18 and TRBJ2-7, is NAGVMQNPRHLVRRRGQEARLRCSPMKGHSHVYWYRQLPEEGLKFMVYLQKENIIDESGMPKERFSAEFPKEGPSILRIQQVVRGDSAAYFCASSRGTSGQYEQYFGPGTRLTVT.

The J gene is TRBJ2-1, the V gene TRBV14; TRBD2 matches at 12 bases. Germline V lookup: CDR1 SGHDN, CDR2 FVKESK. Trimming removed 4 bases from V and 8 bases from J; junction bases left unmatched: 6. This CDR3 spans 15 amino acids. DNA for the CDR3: TGTGCCAGCAGCCTACTAGCGGGAGGATGGGATGAGCAGTTCTTC. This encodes CASSLLAGGWDEQFF.

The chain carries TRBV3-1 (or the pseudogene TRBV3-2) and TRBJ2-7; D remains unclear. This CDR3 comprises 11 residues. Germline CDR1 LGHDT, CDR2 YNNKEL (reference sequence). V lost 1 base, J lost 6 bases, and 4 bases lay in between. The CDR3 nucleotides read TGTGCCAGCAGCCAAGGCGGCGAGCAGTACTTC. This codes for CASSQGGEQYF.

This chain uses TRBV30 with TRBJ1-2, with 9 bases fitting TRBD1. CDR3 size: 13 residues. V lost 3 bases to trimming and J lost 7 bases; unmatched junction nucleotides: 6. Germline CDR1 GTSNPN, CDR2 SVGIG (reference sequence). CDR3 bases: TGTGCCTGGAGGCTAGACAGGGGGGGTGGCTACACCTTC. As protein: CAWRLDRGGGYTF.

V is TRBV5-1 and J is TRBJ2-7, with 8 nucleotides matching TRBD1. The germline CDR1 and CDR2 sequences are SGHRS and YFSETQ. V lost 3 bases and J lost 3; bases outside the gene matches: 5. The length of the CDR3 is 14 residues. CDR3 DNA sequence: TGCGCCAGCAGCTCGACAGGGGCCGGCTACGAGCAGTACTTC. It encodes CASSSTGAGYEQYF.

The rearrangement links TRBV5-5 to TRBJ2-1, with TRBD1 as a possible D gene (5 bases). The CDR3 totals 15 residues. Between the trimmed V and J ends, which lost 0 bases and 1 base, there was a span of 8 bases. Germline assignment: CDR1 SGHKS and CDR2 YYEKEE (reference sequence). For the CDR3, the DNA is TGTGCCAGCAGCTTGGGGCAGGGATCCTACAATGAGCAGTTCTTC. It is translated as CASSLGQGSYNEQFF.

This CDR3 is CSVEPRQGAIYGYTF. The CDR3 DNA follows: TGCAGCGTTGAGCCCAGACAGGGGGCGATCTATGGCTACACCTTC. This chain joins TRBV29-1 and TRBJ1-2, with 10 bases that match TRBD1. Trimming at V came to 3 bases and at J to 4 bases, leaving 8 bases not matched to a gene. CDR1 and CDR2 (germline): SQVTM, ANQGSEA. The CDR3 loop spans 15 amino acids.

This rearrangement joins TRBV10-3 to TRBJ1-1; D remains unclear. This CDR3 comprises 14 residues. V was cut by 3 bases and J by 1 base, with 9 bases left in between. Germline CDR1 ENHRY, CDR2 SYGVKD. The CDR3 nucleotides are TGTGCCATCAGTGAAAAACTAGGGAACACTGAAGCTTTCTTT. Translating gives CAISEKLGNTEAFF.

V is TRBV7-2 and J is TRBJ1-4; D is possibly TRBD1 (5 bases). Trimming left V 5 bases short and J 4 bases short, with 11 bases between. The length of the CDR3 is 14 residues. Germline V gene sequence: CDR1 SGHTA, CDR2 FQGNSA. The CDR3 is CASSRQGNNEKLFF. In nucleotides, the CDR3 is TGTGCCAGCAGCCGTCAGGGAAATAATGAAAAACTGTTTTTT.

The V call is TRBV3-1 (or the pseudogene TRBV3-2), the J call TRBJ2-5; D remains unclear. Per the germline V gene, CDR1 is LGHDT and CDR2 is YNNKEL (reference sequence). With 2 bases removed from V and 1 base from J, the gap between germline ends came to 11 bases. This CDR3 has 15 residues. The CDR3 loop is CASSQLYVGQETQYF. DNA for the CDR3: TGTGCCAGCAGCCAATTGTATGTGGGCCAAGAGACCCAGTACTTC.

The CDR3 bases are TGTGCCAGCAGTAAGGGACAGGGATTCGGGATCTCCTACGAGCAGTACTTC. Translation: CASSKGQGFGISYEQYF. This rearrangement joins TRBV6-2 or TRBV6-3 to TRBJ2-7, with TRBD1 identical over 9 bases. CDR3 length equals 17 residues. With V trimmed by 5 bases and J by 0 bases, 11 bases remained unmatched. Germline V gene lookup returns CDR1 MNHEY and CDR2 SVGEGT.

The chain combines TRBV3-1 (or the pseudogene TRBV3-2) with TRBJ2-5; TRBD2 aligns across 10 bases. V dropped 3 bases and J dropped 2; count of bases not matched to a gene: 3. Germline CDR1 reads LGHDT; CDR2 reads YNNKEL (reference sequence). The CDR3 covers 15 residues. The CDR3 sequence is CASSQGLANQETQYF. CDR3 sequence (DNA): TGTGCCAGCAGCCAGGGACTAGCGAATCAAGAGACCCAGTACTTC.

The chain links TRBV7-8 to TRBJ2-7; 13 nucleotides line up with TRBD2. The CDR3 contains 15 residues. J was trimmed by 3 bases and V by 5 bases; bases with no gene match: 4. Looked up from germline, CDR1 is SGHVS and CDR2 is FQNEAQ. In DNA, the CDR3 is TGTGCCAGCAGCGGCGGACTAGCGGGAGACTACGAGCAGTACTTC. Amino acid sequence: CASSGGLAGDYEQYF.